One sample yielded the 23 T cell receptor beta chains listed below, sequenced in a study of T cells in Graves' hyperthyroidism and ophthalmopathy (dated 2019 in TCRdb). Receptor amplification or capture employed multiplex PCR. Instrument used: Illumina HiSeq 2000. Amplification of TCR beta CDR3 regions was carried out from RNA transcripts. A first-round RT-PCR of the TCR CDR3 used the HTBI primer set with the Qiagen OneStep RT-PCR kit. In-frame beta chains were kept once TCRdb had trimmed the public reads at Q25 with fastp and called clones with MiXCR. Here each entry gathers all rows of one CDR3 protein and keeps the most common genes and DNA. A total of 300,000 to 450,000 distinct CDR3 sequences appear in this sample, around 16% of them only once. Around 30% of the sample lies in the top ten. Material for sequencing was blood. The receptors originated from a woman aged 18-29 years with Graves' hyperthyroidism that later progressed to Graves' ophthalmopathy.

On this clonotype: This may arise from a read error, as a much more abundant clone is one base away. The CDR3 end shows no conserved phenylalanine or tryptophan, and so a read error is likely. V gene TRBV30 combines with J gene TRBJ1-5; D is undetermined. In germline, CDR1 is GTSNPN, CDR2 SVGIG (reference sequence). The length of the CDR3 is 13 residues. The germline V and J ends were trimmed by 0 bases and 4 bases, with 7 bases remaining between them. DNA of the CDR3: TGTGCCTGGAGTGTGGGTCAGAATCAGCCCCAGCATTCT. Translated, it gives CAWSVGQNQPQHS.

The table lists this clonotype with many counts. This chain uses TRBV7-2 with TRBJ2-7, with 9 bases fitting TRBD2. Germline-derived CDR1 and CDR2 are SGHTA and FQGNSA. The J segment lost 3 bases and the V segment lost 1 base, leaving 4 bases of the junction unmatched. The CDR3 loop spans 15 amino acids. CDR3 sequence: CASSLGSGRFYEQYF. For the CDR3, the DNA is TGTGCCAGCAGCTTAGGCAGCGGGAGGTTCTACGAGCAGTACTTC.

This clonotype appeared once. V usage is TRBV19 and J usage is TRBJ2-7; 7 positions agree with TRBD1. J gave up 3 bases and V 6 bases, and 11 bases lay outside the gene matches. The CDR3 is 15 amino acids. Germline CDR1 reads LNHDA; CDR2 reads SQIVND (reference sequence). The CDR3 region is CASSPRDRPDYEQYF. The DNA for the CDR3 is TGTGCCAGTAGCCCCCGGGACAGACCAGACTACGAGCAGTACTTC. The full variable domain, in which reference TRBV19 and TRBJ2-7 provide the parts outside the CDR3, is DGGITQSPKYLFRKEGQNVTLSCEQNLNHDAMYWYRQDPGQGLRLIYYSQIVNDFQKGDIAEGYSVSREKKESFPLTVTSAQKNPTAFYLCASSPRDRPDYEQYFGPGTRLTVT.

The chain is built from TRBV4-3 and TRBJ2-7; D uncertain. The ends were cut back, 1 base at V and 0 bases at J, with 10 bases in the middle. This CDR3 spans 15 amino acids. Germline V gene data show CDR1 as LGHNA and CDR2 as YSLEER. CDR3 DNA sequence: TGCGCCAGCAGCCAAGGTATGGCCCCCTCCTACGAGCAGTACTTC. This codes for CASSQGMAPSYEQYF.

The rearrangement links TRBV15 to TRBJ1-1; 8 bases align to TRBD1. The J segment lost 4 bases and the V segment lost 3 bases, leaving 7 bases of the junction unmatched. Germline V gene data show CDR1 as LNHNV and CDR2 as YYDKDF (reference sequence). CDR3 size: 15 residues. CDR3 region: CATSSLLGQGTEAFF. DNA of the CDR3: TGTGCCACCAGCAGTTTACTCGGACAGGGCACTGAAGCTTTCTTT.

This clonotype showed up many times. The V gene is TRBV2, the J gene TRBJ2-7, with D perhaps being TRBD1 or TRBD2 (6 bases each). Germline values: CDR1 SNHLY, CDR2 FYNNEI. The CDR3 extends over 14 amino acids. The germline V and J ends were trimmed by 3 bases and 2 bases, with 11 bases remaining between them. The DNA for the CDR3 is TGTGCCAGCAGTGAGACGGGGGCACCCTACGAGCAGTACTTC. This translates into CASSETGAPYEQYF. Using reference TRBV2 and TRBJ2-7 for the parts outside the CDR3, the full variable domain is EPEVTQTPSHQVTQMGQEVILRCVPISNHLYFYWYRQILGQKVEFLVSFYNNEISEKSEIFDDQFSVERPDGSNFTLKIRSTKLEDSAMYFCASSETGAPYEQYFGPGTRLTVT.

The chain uses TRBV5-6 and TRBJ2-3; D possibly corresponds to TRBD1 (6 bases). The V gene lost 4 bases and the J gene lost 0 bases, with 9 bases spanning the gap. Germline lookup yields CDR1 SGHDT and CDR2 YYEEEE. The CDR3 contains 14 residues. CDR3 DNA sequence: TGTGCCAGCAGCACAGGGACCAGCACAGATACGCAGTATTTT. It translates to CASSTGTSTDTQYF. The variable domain in full, with the rest retrieved from reference TRBV5-6 and TRBJ2-3, is DAGVTQSPTHLIKTRGQQVTLRCSPKSGHDTVSWYQQALGQGPQFIFQYYEEEERQRGNFPDRFSGHQFPNYSSELNVNALLLGDSALYLCASSTGTSTDTQYFGPGTRLTVL.

This clonotype has ten or more counts. CDR3 bases: TGTGCCAGCAGTGGGGGGCAAGAGACCCAGTACTTC. Translation: CASSGGQETQYF. The chain is built from TRBV11-2 and TRBJ2-5, with a weak D call TRBD2 (6 bases). V dropped 6 bases and J dropped 2 bases, with 7 bases sitting between them. The CDR3 is 12 amino acids. Looked up from germline, CDR1 is SGHAT and CDR2 is FQNNGV.

V usage is TRBV6-5 and J usage is TRBJ2-2; no definite D call. Trimming removed 2 bases from V and 1 base from J, with 8 bases in between. Germline CDR1 is MNHEY and CDR2 is SVGAGI. The CDR3 spans 15 residues. The CDR3 reads CASSYTPQNTGELFF. The CDR3 DNA reads TGTGCCAGCAGTTACACACCCCAGAACACCGGGGAGCTGTTTTTT.

The table lists this clonotype with many counts. V is TRBV29-1 and J is TRBJ1-4; D is unclear. With 4 bases removed from V and 8 bases from J, the gap between germline ends came to 14 bases. There are 13 residues in the CDR3. Per the germline V gene, CDR1 is SQVTM and CDR2 is ANQGSEA. The CDR3 protein is CSVAGPDREKLFF. CDR3 nucleotides: TGCAGCGTTGCCGGACCGGACCGGGAAAAACTGTTTTTT.

This clonotype was seen ten or more times. The chain links TRBV12-3 or TRBV12-4 to TRBJ2-5; D gene unclear. Trimming shortened V by 5 bases and J by 4 bases, and 8 bases separated the two germline ends. The CDR3 extends over 12 amino acids. The CDR3 DNA reads as TGTGCCAGCAGTCTAACTGGAGAGACCCAGTACTTC. It specifies CASSLTGETQYF.

This clonotype was counted at least ten times. The V call is TRBV28, the J call TRBJ2-3; the match to TRBD2 covers 8 bases. Germline CDR1 and CDR2: MDHEN and SYDVKM. The CDR3 loop spans 15 amino acids. J lost 5 bases, V lost 6 bases, and 10 bases had no gene match. CDR3 coding DNA: TGTGCCAGCAGCAATCTAGCGGGCTCCGGAGATACGCAGTATTTT. It codes for CASSNLAGSGDTQYF.

There are many counts of this clonotype. This rearrangement joins TRBV3-1 to TRBJ2-7; TRBD1 agrees at 10 bases. Germline V gene sequence: CDR1 LGHDT, CDR2 YNNKEL (reference sequence). The CDR3 runs 17 residues. V lost 1 base and J lost 6; bases outside the gene matches: 12. This CDR3 reads CASSQVVLGTGEAEQYF. The DNA for the CDR3 is TGTGCCAGCAGCCAAGTGGTCCTCGGGACAGGGGAGGCCGAGCAGTACTTC.

This clonotype showed up many times. The chain recombines TRBV14 with TRBJ2-7; 13 bases align to TRBD2. The junction had 4 bases not matched to a gene; V was cut back by 1 base and J by 7 bases. The CDR3 runs 15 residues. The germline gives CDR1 SGHDN, CDR2 FVKESK. CDR3 coding DNA: TGTGCCAGCAGCCAAGGGACTAGCGGGAGACGAGAGCAGTACTTC. Translating it yields CASSQGTSGRREQYF. The full variable domain, in which reference TRBV14 and TRBJ2-7 provide the parts outside the CDR3, is EAGVTQFPSHSVIEKGQTVTLRCDPISGHDNLYWYRRVMGKEIKFLLHFVKESKQDESGMPNNRFLAERTGGTYSTLKVQPAELEDSGVYFCASSQGTSGRREQYFGPGTRLTVT.

The chain couples TRBV6-4 to TRBJ2-2; no clear D. CDR3 length equals 14 residues. CDR1 is MRHNA and CDR2 is SNTAGT in the germline V gene. V was cut by 2 bases and J by 3 bases, with 7 bases left in between. The CDR3 protein is CASSDRADTGELFF. The CDR3 nucleotides are TGTGCCAGCAGTGACAGGGCGGACACCGGGGAGCTGTTTTTT.

Note on this clonotype: A read error may explain this, as a much larger clone is one base away. The rearrangement uses TRBV20-1 and TRBJ2-7; 9 nucleotides line up with TRBD2. This CDR3 is built from 15 residues. Germline loops: CDR1 DFQATT, CDR2 SNEGSKA (reference sequence). The CDR3 protein is CSARATTSGTYEPYF. CDR3 coding DNA: TGCAGTGCTAGAGCGACGACTAGCGGAACCTACGAGCCGTACTTC.

This clonotype was seen only a few times. Written as DNA, the CDR3 is TGTGCCAGCAGCTTTAACTCCGGGACTAGCGGGAGGCAAAGCACAGATACGCAGTATTTT. Its translation is CASSFNSGTSGRQSTDTQYF. This chain uses TRBV6-2 or TRBV6-3 with TRBJ2-3; 15 positions match TRBD2. With V trimmed by 6 bases and J by 0 bases, 13 bases remained unmatched. Germline V gives CDR1 MNHEY, CDR2 SVGEGT. CDR3 length equals 20 residues.

This clonotype came up many times. The rearrangement uses TRBV5-1 and TRBJ2-7, with 7 bases identical to TRBD1. V dropped 7 bases and J dropped 2; count of bases not matched to a gene: 6. The length of the CDR3 is 13 residues. The germline V gene has CDR1 SGHRS and CDR2 YFSETQ. The CDR3 loop is CASRSGTAYEQYF. The CDR3 nucleotides are TGCGCCAGCCGATCCGGGACAGCCTACGAGCAGTACTTC.

This clonotype was observed at least ten times. The V call is TRBV11-2, the J call TRBJ2-7; TRBD1 aligns across 7 bases. Germline V lookup: CDR1 SGHAT, CDR2 FQNNGV. There are 15 residues in the CDR3. Trimming took 5 bases from V and 9 from J; bases not matched to a gene: 16. As DNA, the CDR3 is TGTGCCAGCAGCGATATCTCCCTAGGGGGCGACGCGCAGTACTTC. Amino acids: CASSDISLGGDAQYF.

Ten or more counts support this clonotype. The chain has TRBV20-1 and TRBJ2-2; D may match TRBD1 or TRBD2 (6 bases each). The CDR3 has 14 residues. The germline CDR1 and CDR2 sequences are DFQATT and SNEGSKA (reference sequence). Trimming took off 5 bases at V and 2 bases at J, with 12 bases between the two ends. The CDR3 nucleotides are TGCAGTGCTTCGGTCGGGGGCAACACCGGGGAGCTGTTTTTT. Encoded protein: CSASVGGNTGELFF.

This clonotype was counted many times. CDR3 coding DNA: TGTGCCATCAGTTCTTTCTCAGGTGCGGACACTGAAGCTTTCTTT. As protein: CAISSFSGADTEAFF. The rearrangement joins TRBV10-3 to TRBJ1-1; no firm D call. The CDR3 loop spans 15 amino acids. Trimming pared 5 bases from V and 3 bases from J, leaving 16 bases between. CDR1 is ENHRY, CDR2 SYGVKD, per germline.

This clonotype was seen many times. V is TRBV5-1 and J is TRBJ2-3, with 14 bases aligning to TRBD2. The CDR3 covers 17 residues. V gave up 4 bases and J gave up 4 bases; unmatched junction bases: 8. Germline CDR1 is SGHRS and CDR2 is YFSETQ. The CDR3 nucleotides are TGCGCCAGCAGCCTTCGGGGACTAGCGGGAGAGGCAGATACGCAGTATTTT. As protein: CASSLRGLAGEADTQYF.

This clonotype showed up many times. CDR3 protein: CASSKLAYSTDTQYF. The CDR3 nucleotides read TGTGCCAGCAGCAAACTAGCGTATAGCACAGATACGCAGTATTTT. The genes are TRBV27 and TRBJ2-3; 7 bases are shared with TRBD2. V lost 6 bases and J lost 0; bases outside the gene matches: 6. Per the germline V gene, CDR1 is MNHEY and CDR2 is SMNVEV (reference sequence). CDR3 length: 15 residues.